Described below is a single T cell receptor (beta chain) sequence and its context. This clonotype was detected ten times or more. What this receptor recognizes is not known. Qualities for individual bases were not recorded, and no much larger clone is one base off. The sample was run on an Illumina HiSeq 2500. TCR beta libraries were prepared by quantitative 5'-RACE with molecular barcodes. The source study handled its data this way. Disease-linked TCR variants were identified with a new computational method built on a probabilistic model of VDJ rearrangement. TCRdb reran the public reads through fastp at Q25 and MiXCR, keeping productive beta chains. A single entry per CDR3 protein holds the most common genes and DNA from its merged rows. TCRdb's processing, not the study's, gives the V and J calls here. In all, the sample holds 350,000 to 550,000 distinct CDR3 sequences, and 26% of those were seen once. Of the sample, over 0.8% falls within the top ten clones.

The entry originates in a study of CD8 T cells in ankylosing spondylitis (TCRdb year 2017). Notes on the research overall: The study profiled T cell receptor beta repertoires in healthy donors and ankylosing spondylitis patients to find disease-linked TCR variants. The full study cohort was made up of approximately 24 ankylosing spondylitis patients and 108 healthy donors. Samples of peripheral blood were taken, and for ankylosing spondylitis patients, synovial fluid was collected as well. Here is what the overall study found, with its caveats: The disease-linked clones had a CD8+ phenotype and were found at relatively low frequencies in peripheral blood. A TCR beta motif made up of eight or nine highly homologous amino acid variants appeared to be characteristic of blood from ankylosing spondylitis patients. Some of the motif variants had been reported before in the synovial fluid and blood of reactive arthritis patients, a finding that suggests common disease-initiation mechanisms. According to the report, matched synovial fluid samples from ankylosing spondylitis patients were significantly enriched for the disease-linked clones.

The clonotype comes from a male donor with ankylosing spondylitis. Sequenced sample: blood, either unsorted or a sorted T cell fraction (not recorded which).

The DNA sequence reads TGTGCCAGCAGCCAAGGGTGGCCCGCTCCCGATGAGCAGTTCTTC. Its product reads: CASSQGWPAPDEQFF. This sequence uses TRBV3-1 and TRBJ2-1; no D gene is confidently identified. Via the germline V gene (reference sequence), CDR1 is LGHDT and CDR2 YNNKEL. The CDR3 spans 15 residues, from the cysteine through the phenylalanine. This entry keeps only the CDR3 DNA: 45 bases, framed from base 1. Trimming at the junction amounts to 1 base on V and 8 bases on J, and the germline ends lie 15 bases apart.